Shown below are 32 T cell receptor beta chains from a single sample sequenced in a study of T cell repertoires in cytomegalovirus infection. These receptors have no known antigen. Each CDR3 protein gets one entry after TCRdb re-called the reads with MiXCR. The repertoire includes more than 300,000 distinct CDR3 sequences, roughly 36% of them detected once, and approximately 15% sits in the top ten. Sequenced here: cultured PBMCs, sampled from culture after CMV antigen stimulation. The receptor source for this set is a human donor in good health (CMV status not recorded). Some clones in this sample may be carry-over from other donors' samples.

This clonotype was picked up a small number of times. The V gene is TRBV7-2, the J gene TRBJ2-7; 8 bases fit TRBD1. Germline V gene lookup returns CDR1 SGHTA and CDR2 FQGNSA. The CDR3 runs 15 residues. With 4 bases clipped from V and 3 bases from J, the junction kept 8 bases outside the gene matches. The CDR3 DNA reads TGTGCCAGCAGCTCACCGACAGGGGTGGGCTACGAGCAGTACTTC. Protein: CASSSPTGVGYEQYF.

V is TRBV28 and J is TRBJ2-3; D might be TRBD1 or TRBD2, each matching 6 bases. Germline CDR1 is MDHEN and CDR2 is SYDVKM. The CDR3 runs 13 residues. Trimming shortened V by 7 bases and J by 3 bases, and 11 bases separated the two germline ends. The CDR3, as DNA: TGTGCCAGCAACGGGGGCCGTACAGATACGCAGTATTTT. It specifies CASNGGRTDTQYF. Variable domain in full (rest from reference TRBV28 and TRBJ2-3): DVKVTQSSRYLVKRTGEKVFLECVQDMDHENMFWYRQDPGLGLRLIYFSYDVKMKEKGDIPEGYSVSREKKERFSLILESASTNQTSMYLCASNGGRTDTQYFGPGTRLTVL.

The chain couples TRBV9 to TRBJ2-3; 12 bases line up with TRBD2. After removal of 0 bases from V and 5 bases from J, the junction contained 10 bases not matched to a gene. The CDR3 length is 18 residues. The germline CDR1 and CDR2 sequences are SGDLS and YYNGEE. CDR3 in amino acids: CASSVGLAGDEGGDTQYF. Written as DNA, the CDR3 is TGTGCCAGCAGCGTAGGACTAGCGGGAGACGAGGGGGGAGATACGCAGTATTTT.

In this sample, this clonotype turned up many times. The chain couples TRBV7-2 to TRBJ2-5; TRBD1 or TRBD2 may be the D gene (5 bases each). Looked up from germline, CDR1 is SGHTA and CDR2 is FQGNSA. This CDR3 comprises 15 residues. Trimming took off 5 bases at V and 2 bases at J, with 15 bases between the two ends. CDR3 coding DNA: TGTGCCAGCAGCGACCGGGGACGGATACAAGAGACCCAGTACTTC. It encodes CASSDRGRIQETQYF.

This clonotype occurred a few times. This chain uses TRBV5-4 with TRBJ2-5; 8 bases are a match to TRBD2. Trimming cost V 6 bases and J 1 base; bases outside gene matches: 5. This CDR3 has 14 amino acids. CDR1 SGHNT and CDR2 YYREEE come from the germline V gene (reference sequence). The CDR3, as DNA: TGTGCCAGCACCCCCGGGACTAGCCAAGAGACCCAGTACTTC. Translation: CASTPGTSQETQYF.

This clonotype was detected a few times. J is TRBJ1-1 and V is TRBV7-8, with a weak D call TRBD1 (6 bases). Germline assignment: CDR1 SGHVS and CDR2 FQNEAQ. V was pared by 5 bases and J by 8 bases, with 12 bases between. This CDR3 has 12 residues. For the CDR3, the DNA is TGTGCCAGCAGCCCAGTAACAGGGGAAGCTTTCTTT. This sequence encodes CASSPVTGEAFF.

The table lists this clonotype with a few counts. J is TRBJ1-5 and V is TRBV19; D is uncertain. This CDR3 spans 13 amino acids. Trimming cost V 7 bases and J 1 base, with 8 bases left between them. CDR1 and CDR2 from the germline V gene are LNHDA and SQIVND (reference sequence). This CDR3 is CASTKDSNQPQHF. CDR3 bases: TGTGCCAGTACGAAGGACAGCAATCAGCCCCAGCATTTT. The variable domain in full, with the rest retrieved from reference TRBV19 and TRBJ1-5, is DGGITQSPKYLFRKEGQNVTLSCEQNLNHDAMYWYRQDPGQGLRLIYYSQIVNDFQKGDIAEGYSVSREKKESFPLTVTSAQKNPTAFYLCASTKDSNQPQHFGDGTRLSIL.

The J gene is TRBJ2-7, the V gene TRBV7-6; D uncertain. There are 14 residues in the CDR3. V was pared by 2 bases and J by 4 bases, with 12 bases between. From germline, CDR1 is SGHVS and CDR2 FNYEAQ. The CDR3 here is CASSLFVSDYEQYF. In DNA form, the CDR3 reads TGTGCCAGCAGCTTATTCGTTTCGGATTACGAGCAGTACTTC.

This clonotype showed up many times. The genes are TRBV9 and TRBJ1-2; D call uncertain. Germline CDR1 and CDR2: SGDLS and YYNGEE. The CDR3 loop spans 15 amino acids. V lost 5 bases, J lost 2 bases, and 16 bases lay in between. CDR3 nucleotide sequence: TGTGCCAGCAGTCCACCTCCAGGAAAAAACTATGGCTACACCTTC. It specifies CASSPPPGKNYGYTF.

This clonotype appeared once. The rearrangement uses TRBV6-5 and TRBJ2-3; D is perhaps TRBD2 (6 bases). The CDR3 is 15 amino acids. CDR1 is MNHEY, CDR2 SVGAGI, per germline. The V and J ends lost 4 bases and 6 bases respectively, with 17 bases between them. The CDR3 DNA is TGTGCCAGCAGTTCCAGACTAGTAGGGGTGGATACGCAGTATTTT. It specifies CASSSRLVGVDTQYF.

CDR3 loop: CASSESVGLEKLFF. The CDR3 DNA reads TGTGCCAGCAGTGAATCGGTAGGCCTTGAAAAACTGTTTTTT. The V gene is TRBV25-1, the J gene TRBJ1-4; the D is unclear. Germline-derived CDR1 and CDR2 are MGHDK and SYGVNS. The length of the CDR3 is 14 residues. The germline V and J ends were trimmed by 1 base and 7 bases, with 10 bases remaining between them.

The sample holds a few counts of this clonotype. The chain carries TRBV19 and TRBJ2-1; weak D call: TRBD1 (6 bases). With 3 bases removed from V and 7 bases from J, the gap between germline ends came to 7 bases. The CDR3 runs 12 residues. CDR1 is LNHDA, CDR2 SQIVND, per germline (reference sequence). In DNA, the CDR3 is TGTGCCAGTAGTATTAGGGGGAATGAGCAGTTCTTC. Encoded protein: CASSIRGNEQFF.

V gene TRBV7-4 combines with J gene TRBJ2-6; TRBD2 matches at 9 bases. After removal of 9 bases from V and 4 bases from J, the junction contained 4 bases not matched to a gene. The CDR3 is 14 amino acids. Germline CDR1 is SGHVT and CDR2 is SQSDAQ. CDR3 amino acids: CASIAGDGANVLTF. In DNA, the CDR3 is TGTGCCAGTATAGCGGGAGACGGGGCCAACGTCCTGACTTTC.

This clonotype was seen repeatedly, ten times or more. The J gene is TRBJ2-7, the V gene TRBV10-3, with D possibly TRBD1 on 6 matching bases. The CDR3 runs 14 residues. V lost 11 bases, J lost 0 bases, and 17 bases lay in between. Germline loops: CDR1 ENHRY, CDR2 SYGVKD. The CDR3 sequence is CALVPQGHSYEQYV. In DNA form, the CDR3 reads TGTGCCCTAGTCCCTCAGGGGCACTCCTACGAGCAGTACGTC.

This clonotype was detected a few times. The chain uses TRBV27 and TRBJ2-1; 8 bases are shared with TRBD2. CDR3 size: 15 residues. Germline V gene sequence: CDR1 MNHEY, CDR2 SMNVEV (reference sequence). J lost 3 bases, V lost 6 bases, and 7 bases had no gene match. CDR3 region: CASSFTSGFYNEQFF. DNA of the CDR3: TGTGCCAGCAGCTTCACTAGCGGATTCTACAATGAGCAGTTCTTC.

The rearrangement links TRBV19 to TRBJ1-2, with D possibly TRBD1 on 6 matching bases. Germline values: CDR1 LNHDA, CDR2 SQIVND (reference sequence). V lost 3 bases to trimming and J lost 6 bases, with 14 bases between them. The CDR3 extends over 14 amino acids. CDR3 bases: TGTGCCAGTAGTATCAGGGGCCGCCCTAATGGCTACACCTTC. Protein sequence: CASSIRGRPNGYTF.

The sample holds many counts of this clonotype. J is TRBJ1-5 and V is TRBV15; TRBD1 matches 7 bases. Trimming at V came to 4 bases and at J to 0 bases, leaving 6 bases not matched to a gene. The CDR3 length is 16 residues. Germline CDR1 LNHNV, CDR2 YYDKDF (reference sequence). CDR3 DNA: TGTGCCACCAGCAACGGACAGGAAAATAGCAATCAGCCCCAGCATTTT. This codes for CATSNGQENSNQPQHF.

This clonotype was picked up a small number of times. CDR3 protein: CASSSRTGLTEAFF. The CDR3 nucleotides read TGTGCCAGCAGCTCTCGGACAGGGCTCACTGAAGCTTTCTTT. V and J are TRBV7-8 and TRBJ1-1, with 8 bases identical to TRBD1. CDR1 SGHVS and CDR2 FQNEAQ come from the germline V gene. This CDR3 has 14 residues. Trimming removed 4 bases from V and 4 bases from J; junction bases left unmatched: 5. The full variable domain, in which reference TRBV7-8 and TRBJ1-1 provide the parts outside the CDR3, is GAGVSQSPRYKVAKRGQDVALRCDPISGHVSLFWYQQALGQGPEFLTYFQNEAQLDKSGLPSDRFFAERPEGSVSTLKIQRTQQEDSAVYLCASSSRTGLTEAFFGQGTRLTVV.

In its sample, this clonotype was seen a few times. V is TRBV6-2 or TRBV6-3 and J is TRBJ1-1; 11 bases line up with TRBD1. Germline lookup yields CDR1 MNHEY and CDR2 SVGEGT. The CDR3 consists of 14 residues. Trimming cost V 6 bases and J 6 bases; bases outside gene matches: 6. The DNA of the CDR3 is TGTGCCAGCAGCCCTGGGACAGGGGGTTCTGAAGCTTTCTTT. It specifies CASSPGTGGSEAFF.

This clonotype was detected only a few times. V gene TRBV6-2 or TRBV6-3 combines with J gene TRBJ2-7, with 7 nucleotides matching TRBD2. The CDR3 has 15 amino acids. Trimming removed 2 bases from V and 2 bases from J; junction bases left unmatched: 6. CDR1 is MNHEY and CDR2 is SVGEGT in the germline V gene. The CDR3 protein is CASSYPGRPTYEQYF. Here the CDR3 DNA reads TGTGCCAGCAGTTACCCCGGGAGGCCAACCTACGAGCAGTACTTC.

J is TRBJ2-2 and V is TRBV7-2; 10 bases agree with TRBD2. Germline CDR1 reads SGHTA; CDR2 reads FQGNSA. With V trimmed by 5 bases and J by 0 bases, 3 bases remained unmatched. The CDR3 is made up of 16 amino acids. CDR3: CASSATSGANTGELFF. CDR3 coding DNA: TGTGCCAGCAGCGCCACTAGCGGGGCGAACACCGGGGAGCTGTTTTTT.

The chain joins TRBV28 to TRBJ2-7; TRBD1 matches at 7 bases. This CDR3 has 14 residues. Per the germline V gene, CDR1 is MDHEN and CDR2 is SYDVKM. Trimming took 6 bases from V and 4 from J; bases not matched to a gene: 9. CDR3 amino acids: CASSRPGQLYEQYF. For the CDR3, the DNA is TGTGCCAGCAGCAGACCGGGACAGCTATACGAGCAGTACTTC.

V gene TRBV15 combines with J gene TRBJ2-3, with 14 bases lining up with TRBD2. This CDR3 is 19 amino acids long. CDR1 LNHNV and CDR2 YYDKDF come from the germline V gene (reference sequence). The ends lost 0 bases at V and 4 bases at J; junction bases unmatched: 9. CDR3 sequence: CATSREQIGTSGGADTQYF. For the CDR3, the DNA is TGTGCCACCAGCAGAGAGCAAATTGGGACTAGCGGGGGCGCAGATACGCAGTATTTT.

This clonotype was seen only a few times. V gene TRBV7-8 combines with J gene TRBJ2-5; D gene unclear. The CDR3 totals 15 residues. The germline CDR1 and CDR2 sequences are SGHVS and FQNEAQ. The V and J ends lost 1 base and 5 bases respectively, with 14 bases between them. The CDR3 region has the DNA TGTGCCAGCAGCTTAGTGGGTTCTCGTGGGGAGACCCAGTACTTC. Translation: CASSLVGSRGETQYF. Together with reference TRBV7-8 and TRBJ2-5, the CDR3 gives the full variable domain: GAGVSQSPRYKVAKRGQDVALRCDPISGHVSLFWYQQALGQGPEFLTYFQNEAQLDKSGLPSDRFFAERPEGSVSTLKIQRTQQEDSAVYLCASSLVGSRGETQYFGPGTRLLVL.

V gene TRBV9 combines with J gene TRBJ2-1, with 11 bases lining up with TRBD2. This CDR3 contains 18 residues. CDR1 SGDLS and CDR2 YYNGEE come from the germline V gene. J was trimmed by 8 bases and V by 9 bases; bases with no gene match: 22. The CDR3 region has the DNA TGTGCCAAAGGGGGGGGGGACGCCCTCCCTAGCGGGAGGTATGAGCAGTTCTTC. This codes for CAKGGGDALPSGRYEQFF.

The gene calls are TRBV19 and TRBJ1-5; D may be TRBD1 (5 bases). The germline V gene encodes CDR1 LNHDA and CDR2 SQIVND (reference sequence). CDR3 length: 15 amino acids. Deletions cut 2 bases from V and 10 bases from J, with 18 bases between. The CDR3 spells CASSIYRTSVRPQHF. In DNA, the CDR3 is TGTGCCAGTAGTATATACAGGACTTCGGTTCGCCCCCAGCATTTT.

V is TRBV10-3 and J is TRBJ2-1; D unclear. This CDR3 region has 11 residues. Trimming stripped 3 bases from V and 5 bases from J, with 2 bases between. Looked up from germline, CDR1 is ENHRY and CDR2 is SYGVKD. As DNA, the CDR3 is TGTGCCATCAGTGAAAACAATGAGCAGTTCTTC. This translates into CAISENNEQFF.

The chain carries TRBV4-3 and TRBJ2-1, with D perhaps TRBD2 (6 bases). Germline assignment: CDR1 LGHNA and CDR2 YSLEER. The CDR3 totals 14 residues. With 4 bases removed from V and 9 bases from J, the gap between germline ends came to 16 bases. CDR3 coding DNA: TGCGCCAGCAGCCCACGGGACTTCTTGGGTGAGCAGTTCTTC. As protein: CASSPRDFLGEQFF.

About this clonotype itself: A clone one base away is much larger, so this may be a read error. The missing conserved phenylalanine or tryptophan at the end of this CDR3 makes a read error likely. J is TRBJ2-1 and V is TRBV7-6, with 12 bases matching TRBD2. V was clipped by 6 bases and J by 2 bases; unmatched bases: 5. The germline V gene encodes CDR1 SGHVS and CDR2 FNYEAQ. The CDR3 covers 16 residues. The CDR3, as DNA: TGTGCCAGCAGTTCCACTAGCGGGAGGACCTACAATGAGCAGTTCCTC. It translates to CASSSTSGRTYNEQFL.

This chain connects TRBV20-1 to TRBJ2-7; 9 bases are a match to TRBD2. V shed 4 bases and J 2 bases; nucleotides not matched to a gene: 6. The CDR3 has 14 amino acids. Germline V CDR1 and CDR2: DFQATT, SNEGSKA (reference sequence). The CDR3 sequence is CSATGLARAYEQYF. The DNA of the CDR3 is TGCAGTGCTACAGGACTAGCGAGAGCCTACGAGCAGTACTTC.

This sequence joins TRBV7-2 and TRBJ2-7; tentative D call: TRBD2 (6 bases). CDR1 and CDR2 from the germline V gene are SGHTA and FQGNSA. Trimming stripped 8 bases from V and 3 bases from J, with 11 bases between. The CDR3 loop spans 12 amino acids. CDR3 sequence reads: CASRGNSYEQYF. CDR3 nucleotides: TGTGCCAGCCGGGGGAACAGCTACGAGCAGTACTTC.

The chain links TRBV7-6 to TRBJ1-1, with 9 bases fitting TRBD1. CDR3 length: 13 residues. Trimming at V came to 5 bases and at J to 7 bases, leaving 5 bases not matched to a gene. Germline-derived CDR1 and CDR2 are SGHVS and FNYEAQ. The CDR3 sequence: CASSANRGREAFF. Here the CDR3 DNA reads TGTGCCAGCAGCGCCAACAGGGGGCGTGAAGCTTTCTTT.